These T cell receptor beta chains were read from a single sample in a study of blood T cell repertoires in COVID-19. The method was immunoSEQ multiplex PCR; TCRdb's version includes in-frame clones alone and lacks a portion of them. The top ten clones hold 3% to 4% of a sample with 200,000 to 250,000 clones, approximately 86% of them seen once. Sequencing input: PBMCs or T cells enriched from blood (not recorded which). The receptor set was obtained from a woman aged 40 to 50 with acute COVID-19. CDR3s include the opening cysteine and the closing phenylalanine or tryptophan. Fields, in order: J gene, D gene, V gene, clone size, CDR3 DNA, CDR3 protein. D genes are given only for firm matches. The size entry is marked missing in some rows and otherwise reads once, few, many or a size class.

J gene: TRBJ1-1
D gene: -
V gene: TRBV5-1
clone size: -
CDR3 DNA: TGCGCCAGCAGCTCACCCTCCGGGAACACTGAAGCTTTCTTT
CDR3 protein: CASSSPSGNTEAFF

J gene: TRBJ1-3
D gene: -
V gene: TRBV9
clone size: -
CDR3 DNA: TGTGCCAGCAGCGTGGGGCTGCGCACAGCGGGGGGAAACACCATATATTTT
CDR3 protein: CASSVGLRTAGGNTIYF

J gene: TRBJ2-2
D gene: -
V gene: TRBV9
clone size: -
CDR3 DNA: TGTGCCAGCAGCGTAGGTTCAGGAACTGGTACCGGGGAGCTGTTTTTT
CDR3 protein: CASSVGSGTGTGELFF

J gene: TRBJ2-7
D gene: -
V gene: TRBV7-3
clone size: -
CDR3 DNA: TGTGCCAGCAGCGCGACTGACTCCTACGAGCAGTACTTC
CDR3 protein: CASSATDSYEQYF

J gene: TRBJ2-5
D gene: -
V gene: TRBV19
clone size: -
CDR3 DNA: TGTGCCAGTAGTACCGGGACATGGGGAGAGACCCAGTACTTC
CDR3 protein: CASSTGTWGETQYF

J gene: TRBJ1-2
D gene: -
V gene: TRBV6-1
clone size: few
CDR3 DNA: TGTGCCAGCAGTGAGAGTGGGGCTTCGGGCTACACCTTC
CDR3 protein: CASSESGASGYTF

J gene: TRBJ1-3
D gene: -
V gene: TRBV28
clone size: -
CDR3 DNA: TGTGCCAGCAGGTCCCGGGACAGAAACACCATATATTTT
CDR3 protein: CASRSRDRNTIYF

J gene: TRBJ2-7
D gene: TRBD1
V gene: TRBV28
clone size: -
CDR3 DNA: TGTGCCAGCAGTTTTTTTAGGGGGACAGGGGGCGTCGACGAGCAGTACTTC
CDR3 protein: CASSFFRGTGGVDEQYF

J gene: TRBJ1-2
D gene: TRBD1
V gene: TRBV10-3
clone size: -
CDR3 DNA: TGTGCCAGCCAGGCGGGACAGGGTTATGGTGGCTACACCTTC
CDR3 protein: CASQAGQGYGGYTF

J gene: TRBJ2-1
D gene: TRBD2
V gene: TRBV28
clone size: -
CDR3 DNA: TGTGCCAGCAGTTTATCATTTAGCGGGGCTGAGCAGTTCTTC
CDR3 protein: CASSLSFSGAEQFF

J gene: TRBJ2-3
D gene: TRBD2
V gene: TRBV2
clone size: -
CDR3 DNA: TGTGCCAGCAGTGAAGATCGGCCGGGGGGGGTAGGGCAGTATTTT
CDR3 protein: CASSEDRPGGVGQYF

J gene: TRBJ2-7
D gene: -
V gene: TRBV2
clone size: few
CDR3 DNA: TGTGCCAGCTCGACAGCCTACGAGCAGTACTTC
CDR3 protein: CASSTAYEQYF

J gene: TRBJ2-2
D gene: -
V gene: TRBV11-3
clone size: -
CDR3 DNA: TGTGCCAGCATCAGAGGGCGCGTGTCGAACACCGGGGAGCTGTTTTTT
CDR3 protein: CASIRGRVSNTGELFF

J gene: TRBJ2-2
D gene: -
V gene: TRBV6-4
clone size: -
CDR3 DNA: TGTGCCAGCAGGCAAGACTCACTGAACACCGGGGAGCTGTTTTTT
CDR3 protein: CASRQDSLNTGELFF

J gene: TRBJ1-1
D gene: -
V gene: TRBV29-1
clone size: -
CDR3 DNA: TGCAGCGCCGCCCCGGGCACTGAAGCTTTCTTT
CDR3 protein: CSAAPGTEAFF

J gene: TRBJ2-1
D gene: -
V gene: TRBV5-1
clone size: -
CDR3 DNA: TGCGCCAGCACAGGTGACGGCTTCAATGAGCAGTTCTTC
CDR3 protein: CASTGDGFNEQFF

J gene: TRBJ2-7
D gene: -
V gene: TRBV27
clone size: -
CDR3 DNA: TGTGCCAGCAGGGTTCGTGGGCTTTCCTACGAGCAGTACTTC
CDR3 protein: CASRVRGLSYEQYF

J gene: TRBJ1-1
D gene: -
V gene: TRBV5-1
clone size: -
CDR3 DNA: TGCGCCAGGCAACGGACACTCTTACTGTCTGAAGCTTTCTTT
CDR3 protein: CARQRTLLLSEAFF

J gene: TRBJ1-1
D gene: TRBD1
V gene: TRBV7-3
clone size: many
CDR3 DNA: TGTGCCAGCAGGGGACAGTTGAACACTGAAGCTTTCTTT
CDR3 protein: CASRGQLNTEAFF

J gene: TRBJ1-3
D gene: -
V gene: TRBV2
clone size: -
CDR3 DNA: TGTGCCAGCAACCCTCGGGGAGGGGACACCATATATTTT
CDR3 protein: CASNPRGGDTIYF

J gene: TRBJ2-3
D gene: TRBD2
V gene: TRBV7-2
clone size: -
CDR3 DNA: TGTGCCAGCAGCTTTCTAGCGGTTCCCACAGATACGCAGTATTTT
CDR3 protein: CASSFLAVPTDTQYF

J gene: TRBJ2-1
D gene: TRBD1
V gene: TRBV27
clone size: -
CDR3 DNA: TGTGCCAGCAGCCTGGGGCAGGGGGTGGGCAATGAGCAGTTCTTC
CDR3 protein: CASSLGQGVGNEQFF

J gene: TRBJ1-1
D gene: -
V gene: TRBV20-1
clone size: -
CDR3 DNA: TGCAGTGCTAGAGACAGCGGTGAAGCTTTCTTT
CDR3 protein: CSARDSGEAFF

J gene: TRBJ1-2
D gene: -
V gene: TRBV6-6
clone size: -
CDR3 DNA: TGTGCCAGCAGTTACTCGGGCAGGGGTAACAACTATGGCTACACCTTC
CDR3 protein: CASSYSGRGNNYGYTF

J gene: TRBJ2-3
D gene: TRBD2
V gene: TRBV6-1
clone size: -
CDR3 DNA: TGTGCCAGCAGTGAAGGGATTGCAGCGGGAGGCCGGGATACGCAGTATTTT
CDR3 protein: CASSEGIAAGGRDTQYF

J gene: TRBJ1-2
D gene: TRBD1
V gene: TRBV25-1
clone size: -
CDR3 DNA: TGTGCCAGCAGTCAATGGGACAGGGGACATCGCGGCTACACCTTC
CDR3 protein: CASSQWDRGHRGYTF

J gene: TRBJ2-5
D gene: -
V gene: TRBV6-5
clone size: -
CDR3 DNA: TGTGCCAGCAGTTTCCTCCAGGGGGGAGCGACCCAGTACTTC
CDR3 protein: CASSFLQGGATQYF

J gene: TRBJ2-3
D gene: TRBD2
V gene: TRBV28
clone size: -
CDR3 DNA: TGTGCCAGCAGTTTGAGGCTAGCGGGCTCCGGGGGCCCAGGCACAGATACGCAGTATTTT
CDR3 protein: CASSLRLAGSGGPGTDTQYF

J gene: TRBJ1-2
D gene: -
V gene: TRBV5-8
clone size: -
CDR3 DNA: TGTGCCAGCAGCTTGTTAGGGCAGGGGAACTATGGCTACACCTTC
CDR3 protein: CASSLLGQGNYGYTF

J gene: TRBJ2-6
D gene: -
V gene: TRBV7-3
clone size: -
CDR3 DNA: TGTGCCAGCAGCCCTCAGTTTCGGGGATCTGGGGCCAACGTCCTGACTTTC
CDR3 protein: CASSPQFRGSGANVLTF

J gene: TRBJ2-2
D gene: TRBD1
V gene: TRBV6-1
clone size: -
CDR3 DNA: TGTGCCAGCAGTCCGACAGGGCACACCGGGGAGCTGTTTTTT
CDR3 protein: CASSPTGHTGELFF

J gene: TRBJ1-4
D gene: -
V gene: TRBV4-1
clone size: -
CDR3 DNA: TGCGCCAGCAGCCAAGATCCGAATGAAAAACTGTTTTTT
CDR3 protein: CASSQDPNEKLFF

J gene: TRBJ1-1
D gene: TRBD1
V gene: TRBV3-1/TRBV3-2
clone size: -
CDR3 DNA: TGTGCCAGCACCACGACAGGGACCTCCATGAACACTGAAGCTTTCTTT
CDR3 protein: CASTTTGTSMNTEAFF

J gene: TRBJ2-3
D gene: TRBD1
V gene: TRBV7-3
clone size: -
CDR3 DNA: TGTGCCAGCAGCCCCACCCCTGCGACAGGGCGCACAGATACGCAGTATTTT
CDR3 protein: CASSPTPATGRTDTQYF

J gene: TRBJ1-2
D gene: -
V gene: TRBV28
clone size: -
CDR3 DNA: TGTGCCAGCAATTTATACGGTAGCTTAAGGGGCTACACCTTC
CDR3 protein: CASNLYGSLRGYTF

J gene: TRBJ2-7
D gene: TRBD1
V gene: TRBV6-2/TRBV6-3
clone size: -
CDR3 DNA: TGTGCCAGCAGTGACCCGACAGGGCCCTACGAGCAGTACTTC
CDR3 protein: CASSDPTGPYEQYF

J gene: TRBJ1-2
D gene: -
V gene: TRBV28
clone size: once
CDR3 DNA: TGTGCCAGCAGCAGTAACTATGGCTACACCTTC
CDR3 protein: CASSSNYGYTF

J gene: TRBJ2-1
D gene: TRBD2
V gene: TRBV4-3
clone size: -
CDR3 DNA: TGCGCCAGCAGCCGAGGACTAGCGGGACTCTTCGATGAGCAGTTCTTC
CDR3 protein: CASSRGLAGLFDEQFF

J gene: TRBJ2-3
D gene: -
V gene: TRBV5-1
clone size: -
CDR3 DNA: TGCGCCAGCAGCTTGCAAACAGATACGCAGTATTTT
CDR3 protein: CASSLQTDTQYF

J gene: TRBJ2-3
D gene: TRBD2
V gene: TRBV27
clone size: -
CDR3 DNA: TGTGCCAGCAGCCTACTAGCGGGAGGGGTCACAGATACGCAGTATTTT
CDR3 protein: CASSLLAGGVTDTQYF

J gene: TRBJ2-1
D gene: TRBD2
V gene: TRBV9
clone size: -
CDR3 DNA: TGTGCCAGCAGCCCCCCAGGGGCTAGCGGGCTCTACAATGAGCAGTTCTTC
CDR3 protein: CASSPPGASGLYNEQFF